This T cell receptor beta chain was documented in a study of T cell clonality in common variable immunodeficiency. Caucasian heritage predominated among both patients and controls. All CVID subjects were on immunoglobulin replacement for at least one year. This clone has ten or more counts. Its antigen is currently unknown. The CDR3 end lies 3 residues beyond the end of the read and is filled in from the germline J gene. Unmatched junction bases numbered 4, after V lost 4 bases and J lost 7 bases. Germline V CDR1 and CDR2: DFQATT, SNEGSKA (reference sequence). This CDR3 is built from 14 residues. Study-wide results and limits: CVID subjects shared fewer TCRbeta clones than healthy controls did. Fewer deletions and N-nucleotide insertions were reportedly seen in common variable immunodeficiency TCR beta sequences.

Measured with immunoSEQ multiplex PCR; TCRdb has only the in-frame clones, and not every one. The data show more than 20,000 clones, with none appearing a single time. The TCR originated in a human donor with common variable immunodeficiency. The genes are TRBV20-1 and TRBJ2-4; 13 bases map to TRBD2. The sample consisted of peripheral blood mononuclear cells. CDR3 region: CSATGLAGVNIQYF. The CDR3 bases that were read are TGCAGTGCTACTGGACTAGCGGGAGTTAACATT.